The 22 T cell receptor beta chains below were found in one sample sequenced in a study of cytomegalovirus exposure and HLA in healthy donors. Both 60 Vbeta primers and 13 Jbeta primers went into the PCR. TCRdb's table, derived via immunoSEQ multiplex PCR, lists solely in-frame clones and lacks some. The data contain fewer than 30,000 clones, about 64% of them singletons. The sequencing input was PBMCs. These receptors were collected from a male donor in good health and CMV-seropositive.

This clone was observed once. The chain combines TRBV5-1 with TRBJ2-1; D possibly corresponds to TRBD2 (6 bases). The CDR3 consists of 15 residues. The V and J ends lost 4 bases and 1 base respectively, with 12 bases between them. Germline CDR1 is SGHRS and CDR2 is YFSETQ. Here the CDR3 reads CASSRLVSSYNEQFF. The CDR3 DNA reads as TGCGCCAGCAGCCGACTAGTCAGTTCCTACAATGAGCAGTTCTTC.

The V call is TRBV6-6, the J call TRBJ2-1, with D maybe TRBD1 (6 bases). V was trimmed by 4 bases and J by 10 bases, leaving 11 bases between them. CDR3 length: 12 amino acids. Germline-derived CDR1 and CDR2 are MNHNY and SVGAGI (reference sequence). DNA of the CDR3: TGTGCCAGCAGTTTGGGGGCAAACGAGCAGTTCTTC. Its protein product is CASSLGANEQFF.

This rearrangement joins TRBV30 to TRBJ1-3, with 7 bases identical to TRBD1. Trimming cost V 4 bases and J 7 bases; bases outside gene matches: 10. Germline-derived CDR1 and CDR2 are GTSNPN and SVGIG (reference sequence). There are 14 residues in the CDR3. The chain's CDR3 is CAWKGQLYGNTIYF. The CDR3 DNA reads TGTGCCTGGAAGGGACAGCTTTACGGGAACACCATATATTTT.

The chain couples TRBV15 to TRBJ1-2; D ambiguous. Germline V CDR1 and CDR2: LNHNV, YYDKDF (reference sequence). The CDR3 has 13 amino acids. Trimming stripped 2 bases from V and 5 bases from J, with 9 bases between. The CDR3 loop reads CATSRPGTYGYTF. CDR3 nucleotide sequence: TGTGCCACCAGCAGACCTGGTACTTATGGCTACACCTTC.

V gene TRBV7-9 combines with J gene TRBJ2-7, with a possible D match to TRBD2 (5 bases). The J call is doubtful: the DNA matches TRBJ2-1 better. Germline CDR1 and CDR2: SEHNR and FQNEAQ (reference sequence). This CDR3 contains 14 residues. In nucleotides, the CDR3 is TGTGCCAGCAGCTTAGCGGCGGGTCTCCACGAGCAGTTCTTC. This codes for CASSLAAGLHEQFF.

The chain carries TRBV29-1 and TRBJ2-7; 11 bases are a match to TRBD2. Germline CDR1 and CDR2: SQVTM and ANQGSEA. CDR3 length: 13 residues. V dropped 7 bases and J dropped 7; count of bases not matched to a gene: 9. The CDR3 reads CSALLAGEDEQYF. CDR3 nucleotide sequence: TGCAGCGCCCTACTAGCGGGAGAAGATGAGCAGTACTTC.

V and J are TRBV7-3 and TRBJ2-1; D might be TRBD2 (5 bases). Trimming shortened V by 5 bases and J by 7 bases, and 18 bases separated the two germline ends. There are 15 residues in the CDR3. Germline-derived CDR1 and CDR2 are SGHTA and FQGTGA. This CDR3 reads CASSLIGVELNEQFF. In DNA form, the CDR3 reads TGTGCCAGCAGCCTAATCGGGGTTGAATTGAATGAGCAGTTCTTC.

Regarding this clone: A junction end diverges from the germline sequence, so it may reflect a read error. The chain combines TRBV11-3 with TRBJ1-1; D might be TRBD1 (5 bases). Germline V CDR1 and CDR2: SGHNT, YENEEA. The CDR3 is 15 amino acids. The CDR3, as DNA: TGTGCCAGCAGTTTAGGACGGGGGTCGTACACTGAAGCTTTCTTT. Translated: CASSLGRGSYTEAFF.

The V gene is TRBV15, the J gene TRBJ2-7; the match to TRBD2 covers 7 bases. This CDR3 has 14 residues. The V gene's germline CDR1 is LNHNV and CDR2 YYDKDF (reference sequence). The trim removed 3 bases at V and 5 bases at J, leaving 7 bases unmatched. The CDR3 bases are TGTGCCACCAGCAGCCCTGGGGCGGGGGACGAGCAGTACTTC. Amino acids: CATSSPGAGDEQYF.

The chain joins TRBV5-6 to TRBJ1-1; D unclear. Germline-derived CDR1 and CDR2 are SGHDT and YYEEEE. V gave up 0 bases and J gave up 4 bases, with 10 bases separating them. This CDR3 region has 14 residues. The CDR3 nucleotides read TGTGCCAGCAGCTTGGTTCGGGGATCCACTGAAGCTTTCTTT. The encoded protein is CASSLVRGSTEAFF.

This clone was counted a few times. The V and J genes are TRBV27 and TRBJ1-1, with a possible D match to TRBD1 (6 bases). Germline CDR1 and CDR2: MNHEY and SMNVEV (reference sequence). Trimming pared 6 bases from V and 4 bases from J, leaving 12 bases between. The CDR3 sequence is 13 residues long. In nucleotides, the CDR3 is TGTGCCAGCAGGTATCAGGGGTTCACTGAAGCTTTCTTT. Translation: CASRYQGFTEAFF.

This chain links TRBV18 with TRBJ1-5; the match to TRBD1 covers 9 bases. Germline assignment: CDR1 KGHSH and CDR2 LQKENI. J lost 4 bases, V lost 3 bases, and 7 bases had no gene match. The CDR3 has 16 residues. The DNA for the CDR3 is TGTGCCAGCTCACCTCCGGGACAGGGAATTAATCAGCCCCAGCATTTT. Translated: CASSPPGQGINQPQHF.

V usage is TRBV2 and J usage is TRBJ1-5; no reliable D call. Per germline, CDR1 SNHLY and CDR2 FYNNEI. V lost 6 bases to trimming and J lost 2 bases, with 8 bases between them. This CDR3 is built from 13 residues. The CDR3 DNA is TGTGCCAGCAGGGACTTGGGCAATCAGCCCCAGCATTTT. As protein: CASRDLGNQPQHF. Full variable domain (missing parts from reference TRBV2 and TRBJ1-5): EPEVTQTPSHQVTQMGQEVILRCVPISNHLYFYWYRQILGQKVEFLVSFYNNEISEKSEIFDDQFSVERPDGSNFTLKIRSTKLEDSAMYFCASRDLGNQPQHFGDGTRLSIL.

This rearrangement joins TRBV7-9 to TRBJ1-1; TRBD1 matches at 8 bases. V lost 4 bases and J lost 1; bases outside the gene matches: 5. This CDR3 region has 15 residues. Per the germline V gene, CDR1 is SEHNR and CDR2 is FQNEAQ (reference sequence). The CDR3 sequence: CASSSAGTGNTEAFF. In DNA form, the CDR3 reads TGTGCCAGCAGCTCCGCCGGGACAGGGAACACTGAAGCTTTCTTT.

This chain connects TRBV7-8 to TRBJ2-1; 7 bases fit TRBD1. V shed 5 bases and J 2 bases; nucleotides not matched to a gene: 3. The germline V gene has CDR1 SGHVS and CDR2 FQNEAQ. The CDR3 runs 14 residues. CDR3 residues: CASSRGQAYNEQFF. DNA of the CDR3: TGTGCCAGCAGCAGGGGGCAGGCCTACAATGAGCAGTTCTTC.

The chain is built from TRBV7-3 and TRBJ2-3; no firm D call. Germline CDR1 SGHTA, CDR2 FQGTGA. V was cut by 7 bases and J by 0 bases, with 17 bases left in between. The CDR3 is 16 residues long. The CDR3 DNA reads TGTGCCAGCACCACTACTCCCTTAGGTAGCACAGATACGCAGTATTTT. Amino acid sequence: CASTTTPLGSTDTQYF.

This chain links TRBV30 with TRBJ2-2; D possibly corresponds to TRBD2 (5 bases). Germline-derived CDR1 and CDR2 are GTSNPN and SVGIG (reference sequence). With 5 bases removed from V and 4 bases from J, the gap between germline ends came to 14 bases. The CDR3 spans 14 residues. CDR3 protein: CAWETGSGTGELFF. Here the CDR3 DNA reads TGTGCCTGGGAAACGGGGTCGGGCACCGGGGAGCTGTTTTTT.

The chain employs TRBV2 and TRBJ1-2, with D tentatively TRBD1 (6 bases). CDR1 is SNHLY, CDR2 FYNNEI, per germline. The CDR3 is 13 amino acids. The V gene lost 6 bases and the J gene lost 1 base, with 9 bases spanning the gap. CDR3 bases: TGTGCCAGCAGGTCACAGGGTAACTATGGCTACACCTTC. Translated, it gives CASRSQGNYGYTF.

This chain links TRBV6-5 with TRBJ2-7, with TRBD1 matching over 9 bases. Germline V gene sequence: CDR1 MNHEY, CDR2 SVGAGI. The CDR3 is made up of 12 amino acids. Germline trimming cut 8 bases from V and 7 bases from J; bases unmatched to any gene: 6. In DNA, the CDR3 is TGTGCCAGCCGGACAGGGGAGAGGGAGCAGTACTTC. Translation: CASRTGEREQYF.

The chain is built from TRBV28 and TRBJ1-2, with TRBD1 matching over 7 bases. Trimming cost V 2 bases and J 4 bases; bases outside gene matches: 1. CDR1 and CDR2 from the germline V gene are MDHEN and SYDVKM. The CDR3 runs 13 residues. This CDR3 is CASSLGTVYGYTF. CDR3 nucleotides: TGTGCCAGCAGTTTAGGGACAGTCTATGGCTACACCTTC.

Only a few counts were recorded for this clone. The chain recombines TRBV7-2 with TRBJ2-4, with TRBD1 matching over 9 bases. This CDR3 contains 13 residues. Germline V gene sequence: CDR1 SGHTA, CDR2 FQGNSA. The trim removed 4 bases at V and 6 bases at J, leaving 1 base unmatched. The CDR3 DNA follows: TGTGCCAGCAGCTGGGGACAGGGAAACATTCAGTACTTC. This codes for CASSWGQGNIQYF.

The rearrangement joins TRBV5-1 to TRBJ2-2; D ambiguous. Trimming took 0 bases from V and 0 from J, leaving 9 bases between them. The CDR3 has 16 amino acids. The V gene's germline CDR1 is SGHRS and CDR2 YFSETQ. CDR3 sequence: CASSLGLITNTGELFF. In DNA, the CDR3 is TGCGCCAGCAGCTTGGGACTGATTACGAACACCGGGGAGCTGTTTTTT.